This TCR beta chain stems from a study of glioma-infiltrating T cells. Broader study findings: Gliomas, especially low-grade, showed above-expected tissue-blood divergence; non-neoplastic patients showed below. Only very few CDR3 sequences appeared in both tissue and blood.

About this clonotype itself: Its specificity is not known.

Using RNA template, CDR3s of TCR alpha and beta were amplified with iRepertoire arm-PCR. One-step reverse transcription and amplification started from about 100-400 ng of tissue mRNA or PBMC total RNA. TCRdb independently ran MiXCR on the multiplex PCR reads; one entry per CDR3 protein. The sample shows 35,000 to 45,000 distinct CDR3 sequences, under 25% of them seen only once. V lost 3 bases, J lost 6 bases, and 9 bases lay in between. The germline V gene encodes CDR1 LGHNT and CDR2 FRNRAP. The CDR3 is 13 amino acids. The source is a human donor with low-grade glioma or glioblastoma, undergoing nonglioma brain surgery, or in good health (not recorded which). Sequenced material: glioma tissue, nonneoplastic brain tissue, or PBMCs (not recorded which). V gene TRBV12-5 combines with J gene TRBJ2-1, with TRBD2 as a possible D gene (6 bases). The CDR3 reads CASGFEGGNEQFF. DNA for the CDR3: TGTGCTAGTGGTTTCGAGGGAGGCAATGAGCAGTTCTTC.